This T cell receptor beta chain is drawn from a study of T cells in women clearing cervical HPV infection. Concerning this clone itself: The CDR3 end lies 3 residues beyond the end of the read and is filled in from the germline J gene.

CDR3 length equals 13 residues. Germline assignment: CDR1 DFQATT and CDR2 SNEGSKA (reference sequence). The protocol was immunoSEQ multiplex PCR, while the TCRdb copy is restricted to in-frame clones and leaves out a portion. The listing records approximately 31,000 clones. This sequence joins TRBV20-1 and TRBJ1-4; 7 nucleotides align to TRBD1. Sequenced material: blood buffy coat. This TCR came from a woman aged 18 to 75 with a cervical HPV16 infection that either progressed to CIN3+ or cleared (not recorded which). Partial CDR3 DNA: TGCAGTGCTCCGACAGGGAGCGATTCACCA. Translated: CSAPTGSDSP. The whole CDR3 sequence reads CSAPTGSDSPLFF.